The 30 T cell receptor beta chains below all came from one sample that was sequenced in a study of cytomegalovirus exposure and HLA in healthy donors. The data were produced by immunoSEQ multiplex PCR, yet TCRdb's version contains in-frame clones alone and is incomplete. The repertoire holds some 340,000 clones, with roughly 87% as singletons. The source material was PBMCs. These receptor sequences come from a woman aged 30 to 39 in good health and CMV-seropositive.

The CDR3 nucleotides are TGTGCCAGCAGCTTAGACCCCTCGGTGGAGACCCAGTACTTC. Amino acid sequence: CASSLDPSVETQYF. V usage is TRBV7-9 and J usage is TRBJ2-5; D not certain. Trimming left V 1 base short and J 5 bases short, with 11 bases between. Germline-derived CDR1 and CDR2 are SEHNR and FQNEAQ (reference sequence). The length of the CDR3 is 14 residues.

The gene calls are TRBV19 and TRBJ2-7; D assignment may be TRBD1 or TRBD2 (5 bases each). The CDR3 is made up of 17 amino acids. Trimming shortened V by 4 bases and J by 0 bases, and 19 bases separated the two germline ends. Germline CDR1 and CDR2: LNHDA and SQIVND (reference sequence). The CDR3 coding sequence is TGTGCCAGTAGTACCGCCGGGACCCTGAAAAGCTCCTACGAGCAGTACTTC. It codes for CASSTAGTLKSSYEQYF.

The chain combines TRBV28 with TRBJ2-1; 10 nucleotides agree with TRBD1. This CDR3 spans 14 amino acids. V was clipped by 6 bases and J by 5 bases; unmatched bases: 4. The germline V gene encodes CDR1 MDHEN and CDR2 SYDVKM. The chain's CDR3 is CASRQGTGDNEQFF. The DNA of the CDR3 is TGTGCCAGCAGGCAAGGGACAGGGGACAATGAGCAGTTCTTC.

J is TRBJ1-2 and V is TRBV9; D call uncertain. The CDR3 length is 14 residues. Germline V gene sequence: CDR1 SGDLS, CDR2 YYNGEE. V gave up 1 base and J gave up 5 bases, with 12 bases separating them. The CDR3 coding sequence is TGTGCCAGCAGCGTAACGAACCAAGGATATGGCTACACCTTC. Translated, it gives CASSVTNQGYGYTF.

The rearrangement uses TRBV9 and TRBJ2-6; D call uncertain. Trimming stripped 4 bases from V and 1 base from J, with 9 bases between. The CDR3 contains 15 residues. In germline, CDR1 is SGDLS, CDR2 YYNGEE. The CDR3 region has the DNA TGTGCCAGCAGCATAGCAGGATCTGGGGCCAACGTCCTGACTTTC. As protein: CASSIAGSGANVLTF. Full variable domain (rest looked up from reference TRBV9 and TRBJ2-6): DSGVTQTPKHLITATGQRVTLRCSPRSGDLSVYWYQQSLDQGLQFLIQYYNGEERAKGNILERFSAQQFPDLHSELNLSSLELGDSALYFCASSIAGSGANVLTFGAGSRLTVL.

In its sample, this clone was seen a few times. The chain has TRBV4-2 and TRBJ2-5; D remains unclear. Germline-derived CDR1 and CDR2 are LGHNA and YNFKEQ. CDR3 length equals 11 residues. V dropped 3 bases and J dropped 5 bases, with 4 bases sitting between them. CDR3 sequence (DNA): TGTGCCAGCAGCCAGTTTGAGACCCAGTACTTC. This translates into CASSQFETQYF.

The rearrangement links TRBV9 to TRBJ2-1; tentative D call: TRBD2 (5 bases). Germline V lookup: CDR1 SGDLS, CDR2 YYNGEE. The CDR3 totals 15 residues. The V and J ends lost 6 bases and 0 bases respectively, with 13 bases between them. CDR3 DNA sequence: TGTGCCAGCACCCCCCGGGAACGCTCCTACAATGAGCAGTTCTTC. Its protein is CASTPRERSYNEQFF.

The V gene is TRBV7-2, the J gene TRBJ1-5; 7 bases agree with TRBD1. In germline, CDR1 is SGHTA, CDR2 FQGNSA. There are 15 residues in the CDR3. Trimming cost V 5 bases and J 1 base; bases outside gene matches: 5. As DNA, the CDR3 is TGTGCCAGCAGCCGGGACAGCACGAGCAATCAGCCCCAGCATTTT. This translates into CASSRDSTSNQPQHF.

In DNA, the CDR3 is TGTGCCAGCAGCTTAACGGGGTCTAATGAAAAACTGTTTTTT. Residues: CASSLTGSNEKLFF. This chain joins TRBV7-9 and TRBJ1-4; D is undetermined. Germline V gene data show CDR1 as SEHNR and CDR2 as FQNEAQ (reference sequence). V was trimmed by 2 bases and J by 3 bases, leaving 7 bases between them. The length of the CDR3 is 14 residues.

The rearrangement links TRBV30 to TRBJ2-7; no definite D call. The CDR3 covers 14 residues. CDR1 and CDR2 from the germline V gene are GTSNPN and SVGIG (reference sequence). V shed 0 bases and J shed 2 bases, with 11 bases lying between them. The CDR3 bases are TGTGCCTGGAGTGTCATGGGCACAGCCTACGAGCAGTACTTC. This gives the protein CAWSVMGTAYEQYF.

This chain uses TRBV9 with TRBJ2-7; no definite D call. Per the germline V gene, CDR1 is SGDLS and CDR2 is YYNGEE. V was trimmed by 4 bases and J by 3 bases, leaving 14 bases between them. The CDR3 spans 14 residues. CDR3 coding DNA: TGTGCCAGCAGCAACCCTCGGGTCGACTACGAGCAGTACTTC. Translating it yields CASSNPRVDYEQYF.

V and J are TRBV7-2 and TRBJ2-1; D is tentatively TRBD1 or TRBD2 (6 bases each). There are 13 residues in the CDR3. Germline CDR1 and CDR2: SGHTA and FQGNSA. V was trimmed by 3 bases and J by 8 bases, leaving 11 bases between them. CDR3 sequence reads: CASSFGGPDEQFF. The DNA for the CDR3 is TGTGCCAGCAGCTTCGGGGGCCCGGATGAGCAGTTCTTC.

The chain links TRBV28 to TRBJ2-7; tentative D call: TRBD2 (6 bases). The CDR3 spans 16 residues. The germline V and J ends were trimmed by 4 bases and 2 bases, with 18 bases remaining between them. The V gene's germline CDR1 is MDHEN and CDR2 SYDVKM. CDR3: CASSYAGTVGTYEQYF. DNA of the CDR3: TGTGCCAGCAGTTATGCCGGGACTGTGGGAACCTACGAGCAGTACTTC.

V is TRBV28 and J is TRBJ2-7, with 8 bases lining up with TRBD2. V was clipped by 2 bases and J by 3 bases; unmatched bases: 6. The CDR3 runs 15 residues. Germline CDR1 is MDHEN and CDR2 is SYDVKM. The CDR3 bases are TGTGCCAGCAGTTTAGTGGGCGGGGGGCTCTACGAGCAGTACTTC. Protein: CASSLVGGGLYEQYF. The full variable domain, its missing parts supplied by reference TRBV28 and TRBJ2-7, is DVKVTQSSRYLVKRTGEKVFLECVQDMDHENMFWYRQDPGLGLRLIYFSYDVKMKEKGDIPEGYSVSREKKERFSLILESASTNQTSMYLCASSLVGGGLYEQYFGPGTRLTVT.

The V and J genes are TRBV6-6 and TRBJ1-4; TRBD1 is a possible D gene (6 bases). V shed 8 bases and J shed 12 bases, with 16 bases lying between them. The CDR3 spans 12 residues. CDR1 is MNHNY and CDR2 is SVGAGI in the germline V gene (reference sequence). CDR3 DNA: TGTGCCAGCTATACGGGGGGCGGGGAACTGTTTTTT. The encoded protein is CASYTGGGELFF.

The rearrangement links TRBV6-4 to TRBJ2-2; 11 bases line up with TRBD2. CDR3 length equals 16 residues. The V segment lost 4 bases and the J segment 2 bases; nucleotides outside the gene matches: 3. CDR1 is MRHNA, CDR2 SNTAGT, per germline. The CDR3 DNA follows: TGTGCCAGCAGTGTTCTAGCGGGAGGCAACACCGGGGAGCTGTTTTTT. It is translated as CASSVLAGGNTGELFF.

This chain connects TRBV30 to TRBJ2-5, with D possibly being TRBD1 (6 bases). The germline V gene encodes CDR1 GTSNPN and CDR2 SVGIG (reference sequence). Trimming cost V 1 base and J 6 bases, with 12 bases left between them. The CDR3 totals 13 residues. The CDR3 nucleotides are TGTGCCTGGAGTGGGCAGGGGAGTAAGACCCAGTACTTC. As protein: CAWSGQGSKTQYF.

In nucleotides, the CDR3 is TGTGCCAGCAGCACTGGCTACGAGCAGTACTTC. It codes for CASSTGYEQYF. The chain links TRBV7-8 to TRBJ2-7; D gene uncertain. The V end was cut by 5 bases, the J end by 3 bases, with 5 bases between. The CDR3 length is 11 residues. Germline V lookup: CDR1 SGHVS, CDR2 FQNEAQ.

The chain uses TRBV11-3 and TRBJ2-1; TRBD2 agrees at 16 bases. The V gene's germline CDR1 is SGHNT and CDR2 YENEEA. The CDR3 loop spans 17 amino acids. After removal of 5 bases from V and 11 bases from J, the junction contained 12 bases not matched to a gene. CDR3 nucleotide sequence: TGTGCCAGCAGCCCGCACTCCGGGACTAGCGGGGGGGAGAAGCAGTTCTTC. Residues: CASSPHSGTSGGEKQFF.

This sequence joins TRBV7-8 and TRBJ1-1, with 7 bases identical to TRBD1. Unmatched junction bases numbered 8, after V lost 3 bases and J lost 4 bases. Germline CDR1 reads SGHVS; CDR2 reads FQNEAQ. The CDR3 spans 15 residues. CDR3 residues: CASSFRNRGSTEAFF. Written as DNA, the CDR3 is TGTGCCAGCAGCTTTCGCAACAGGGGCAGCACTGAAGCTTTCTTT.

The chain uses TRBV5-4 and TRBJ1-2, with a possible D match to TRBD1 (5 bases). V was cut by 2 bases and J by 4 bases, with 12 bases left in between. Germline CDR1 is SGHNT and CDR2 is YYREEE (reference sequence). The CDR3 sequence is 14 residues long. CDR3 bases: TGTGCCAGCAGCTTTCAGGGATTGGGCTATGGCTACACCTTC. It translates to CASSFQGLGYGYTF.

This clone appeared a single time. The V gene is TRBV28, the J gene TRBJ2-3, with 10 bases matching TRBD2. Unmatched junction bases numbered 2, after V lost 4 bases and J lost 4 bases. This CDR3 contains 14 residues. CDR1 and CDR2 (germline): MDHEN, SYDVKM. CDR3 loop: CASSSTSGPDTQYF. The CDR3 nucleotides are TGTGCCAGCAGTTCGACTAGCGGGCCAGATACGCAGTATTTT.

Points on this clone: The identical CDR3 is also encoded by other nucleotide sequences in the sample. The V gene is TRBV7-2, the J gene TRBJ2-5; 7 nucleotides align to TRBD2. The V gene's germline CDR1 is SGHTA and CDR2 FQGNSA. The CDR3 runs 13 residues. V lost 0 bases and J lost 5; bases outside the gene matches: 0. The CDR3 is CASSLAGGETQYF. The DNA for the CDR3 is TGTGCCAGCAGCTTAGCCGGGGGGGAGACCCAGTACTTC.

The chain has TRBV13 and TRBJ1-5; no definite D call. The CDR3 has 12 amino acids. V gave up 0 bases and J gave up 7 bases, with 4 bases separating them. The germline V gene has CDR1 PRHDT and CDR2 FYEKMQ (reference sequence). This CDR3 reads CASSLGGQPQHF. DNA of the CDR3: TGTGCCAGCAGCTTAGGAGGACAGCCCCAGCATTTT.

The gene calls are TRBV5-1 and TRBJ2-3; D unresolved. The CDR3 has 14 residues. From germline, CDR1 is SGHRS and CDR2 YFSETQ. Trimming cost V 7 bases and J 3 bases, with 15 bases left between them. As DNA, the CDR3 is TGCGCCAGCGCAGCCTTATTAGGTACAGATACGCAGTATTTT. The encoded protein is CASAALLGTDTQYF.

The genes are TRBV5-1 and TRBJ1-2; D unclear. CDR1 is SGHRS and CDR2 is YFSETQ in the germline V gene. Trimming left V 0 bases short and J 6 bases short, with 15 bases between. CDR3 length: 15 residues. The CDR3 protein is CASSLVVSREDGYTF. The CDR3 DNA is TGCGCCAGCAGCTTGGTGGTCTCCCGTGAGGATGGCTACACCTTC.

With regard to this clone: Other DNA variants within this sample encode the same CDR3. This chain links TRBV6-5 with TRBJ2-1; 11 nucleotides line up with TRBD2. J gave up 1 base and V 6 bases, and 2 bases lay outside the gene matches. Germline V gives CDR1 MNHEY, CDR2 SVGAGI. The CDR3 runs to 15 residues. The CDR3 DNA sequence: TGTGCCAGCAGCCGGACTAGCGGGTCCTACAATGAGCAGTTCTTC. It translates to CASSRTSGSYNEQFF.

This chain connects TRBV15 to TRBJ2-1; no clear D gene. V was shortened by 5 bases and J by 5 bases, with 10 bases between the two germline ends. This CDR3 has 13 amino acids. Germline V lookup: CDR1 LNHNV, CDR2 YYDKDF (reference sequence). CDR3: CATSDLRHNEQFF. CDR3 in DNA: TGTGCCACCAGCGACCTCCGGCACAATGAGCAGTTCTTC.

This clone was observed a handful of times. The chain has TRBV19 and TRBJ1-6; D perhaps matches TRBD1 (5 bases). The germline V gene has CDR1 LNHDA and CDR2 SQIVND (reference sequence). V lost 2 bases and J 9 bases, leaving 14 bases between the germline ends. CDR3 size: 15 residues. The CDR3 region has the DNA TGTGCCAGTAGTATACAGGGCGCCTCTGGTTCACCCCTCCACTTT. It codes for CASSIQGASGSPLHF.

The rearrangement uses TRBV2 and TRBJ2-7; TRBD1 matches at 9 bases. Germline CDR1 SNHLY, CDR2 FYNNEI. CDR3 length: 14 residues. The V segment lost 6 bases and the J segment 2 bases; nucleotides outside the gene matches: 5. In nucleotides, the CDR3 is TGTGCCAGCAGACCGACAGGGGGGGCCTACGAGCAGTACTTC. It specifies CASRPTGGAYEQYF.